A selection of T cell receptor beta chains follows, all from one sample in a study of regulatory T cells in long-lasting Graves disease. One entry per CDR3 protein results from TCRdb running MiXCR on the multiplex PCR reads. The repertoire holds about 470,000 distinct CDR3 sequences, with less than 25% as singletons. The sample here was peripheral blood mononuclear cells (PBMCs), taken when the disease was refractory, from a patient treated with antithyroid drugs. These receptors were obtained from a female donor with Graves disease. Each CDR3 is given with its conserved first and last residue. A D gene is named only where the DNA matches it firmly. Expanded clones get a size class; other rows say once, few or many, or leave the size out.

d_call	v_call	clone_size	j_call	cdr3_aa	cdr3_nt
TRBD2	TRBV7-2	many	TRBJ2-4	CASSLASGSDIQYF	TGTGCCAGCAGCTTAGCTAGCGGGAGTGACATTCAGTACTTC
NA	TRBV28	many	TRBJ2-7	CASSLSMGAGDPYEQYF	TGTGCCAGCAGTTTATCGATGGGGGCAGGGGATCCCTACGAGCAGTACTTC
NA	TRBV14	NA	TRBJ1-1	CASSQLRTLEAFF	TGTGCCAGCAGCCAACTGCGCACACTTGAAGCTTTCTTT
TRBD2	TRBV19	NA	TRBJ2-7	CASDSGSGYEQYF	TGTGCCAGCGATAGCGGGAGTGGGTACGAGCAGTACTTC
NA	TRBV27	many	TRBJ2-5	CASSIGLRRIETQYF	TGTGCCAGCAGTATCGGACTACGAAGGATAGAGACCCAGTACTTC
NA	TRBV18	many	TRBJ2-7	CASSPPGQLYEQYF	TGTGCCAGCTCACCACCCGGACAGCTCTACGAGCAGTACTTC
NA	TRBV28	NA	TRBJ1-5	CASSLQGGSSDQPQHF	TGTGCCAGCAGTTTACAGGGAGGGTCCAGTGATCAGCCCCAGCATTTT
NA	TRBV28	many	TRBJ2-7	CASSWNSISYEQYF	TGTGCCAGCAGTTGGAACAGTATCTCCTACGAGCAGTACTTC
NA	TRBV2	NA	TRBJ2-1	CASSTPLLSGNEQFF	TGTGCCAGCAGCACCCCCCTCCTTTCCGGGAATGAGCAGTTCTTC
TRBD2	TRBV28	many	TRBJ2-7	CASSLGLAGVSEQYF	TGTGCCAGCAGTTTAGGCCTAGCGGGAGTTTCCGAGCAGTACTTC
TRBD1	TRBV7-3	NA	TRBJ2-4	CASSDTGQGGNIQYF	TGTGCCAGCAGCGACACCGGACAGGGTGGAAACATTCAGTACTTC
NA	TRBV5-4	NA	TRBJ2-7	CASSTQRAFSYEQYF	TGTGCCAGCAGCACCCAGCGGGCCTTCTCCTACGAGCAGTACTTC
NA	TRBV5-1	NA	TRBJ1-1	CASSWREGQDTEAFF	TGCGCCAGCAGCTGGCGAGAGGGGCAAGACACTGAAGCTTTCTTT
NA	TRBV12-3/TRBV12-4	many	TRBJ2-7	CASSRQTGPTFYEQYF	TGTGCCAGCAGCCGACAGACAGGACCAACCTTTTACGAGCAGTACTTC
NA	TRBV28	NA	TRBJ1-5	CASSIPVNQPQHF	TGTGCCAGCAGTATTCCGGTCAATCAGCCCCAGCATTTT
TRBD1	TRBV7-6	few	TRBJ2-7	CASSPRTGLEQYF	TGTGCCAGCAGCCCAAGGACAGGGCTCGAGCAGTACTTC
TRBD1	TRBV6-5	NA	TRBJ2-7	CASSYTGVAVYEQYF	TGTGCCAGCAGTTACACAGGGGTGGCGGTCTACGAGCAGTACTTC
TRBD1	TRBV7-3	many	TRBJ2-5	CASSPGQGRMKTQYF	TGTGCCAGCAGCCCGGGACAGGGGAGGATGAAGACCCAGTACTTC
TRBD1	TRBV6-1	many	TRBJ2-7	CASSHDRGSYEQYF	TGTGCCAGCAGCCACGACAGGGGTTCCTACGAGCAGTACTTC
NA	TRBV2	many	TRBJ2-7	CASSDIVDGPYEQYF	TGTGCCAGCAGTGATATTGTGGACGGGCCCTACGAGCAGTACTTC
NA	TRBV11-2	many	TRBJ2-7	CASSPRLPPYEQYF	TGTGCCAGCAGCCCACGACTACCACCCTACGAGCAGTACTTC
NA	TRBV6-8	NA	TRBJ1-3	CASKGREIGNTIYF	TGTGCCAGCAAAGGGCGAGAGATTGGAAACACCATATATTTT
NA	TRBV27	many	TRBJ2-7	CASSLLAGNGNEQYF	TGTGCCAGCAGTCTACTCGCAGGGAATGGGAACGAGCAGTACTTC
NA	TRBV5-6	NA	TRBJ1-5	CASSLGGGQRNQPQHF	TGTGCCAGCAGCTTGGGCGGCGGACAGCGCAATCAGCCCCAGCATTTT
NA	TRBV4-1	few	TRBJ2-7	CASSLEGQAGQYF	TGCGCCAGCAGCCTCGAGGGCCAAGCGGGGCAGTACTTC
TRBD2	TRBV18	few	TRBJ2-2	CASSPGTSPTGELFF	TGTGCCAGCTCACCAGGGACTAGCCCCACCGGGGAGCTGTTTTTT
NA	TRBV20-1	few	TRBJ2-2	CSARDYYSNTGELFF	TGCAGTGCTAGAGATTACTACTCGAACACCGGGGAGCTGTTTTTT
NA	TRBV28	many	TRBJ1-2	CASSFRLGDGYTF	TGTGCCAGCAGTTTCAGGCTAGGCGATGGCTACACCTTC
NA	TRBV6-1	NA	TRBJ2-7	CASSDQTRHYEQYF	TGTGCCAGCAGTGACCAGACACGTCACTACGAGCAGTACTTC
TRBD2	TRBV11-2	many	TRBJ2-4	CASSLLAGAKNIQYF	TGTGCCAGCAGCTTACTAGCGGGAGCCAAAAACATTCAGTACTTC
TRBD1	TRBV7-2	many	TRBJ1-1	CASSLRQGGVGTEAFF	TGTGCCAGCAGCTTACGACAGGGAGGCGTCGGCACTGAAGCTTTCTTT
NA	TRBV5-6	once	TRBJ1-2	CASSLAGVVAGPNYGYTF	TGTGCCAGCAGCTTGGCAGGGGTGGTTGCCGGGCCTAACTATGGCTACACCTTC
NA	TRBV7-3	NA	TRBJ1-5	CASSLETGPGQPQHF	TGTGCCAGCAGCTTAGAGACAGGACCCGGTCAGCCCCAGCATTTT
TRBD1	TRBV28	many	TRBJ2-7	CASSRQGPYEQYF	TGTGCCAGCAGCCGACAGGGCCCCTACGAGCAGTACTTC
NA	TRBV7-2	many	TRBJ2-7	CASSPGTFYEQYF	TGTGCCAGCAGCCCAGGGACGTTCTACGAGCAGTACTTC
TRBD1	TRBV7-8	NA	TRBJ2-7	CASSLGDSQYEQYF	TGTGCCAGCAGCTTAGGGGACAGTCAATACGAGCAGTACTTC
NA	TRBV29-1	few	TRBJ2-5	CSARYQETQYF	TGCAGCGCCAGGTACCAGGAGACCCAGTACTTC
TRBD1	TRBV5-1	few	TRBJ2-7	CASSHRDRGPYEQYF	TGCGCCAGCAGCCACCGGGACAGGGGGCCCTACGAGCAGTACTTC
TRBD2	TRBV7-9	NA	TRBJ2-3	CASSLERDTDTQYF	TGTGCCAGCAGCTTAGAGCGGGACACAGATACGCAGTATTTT
TRBD2	TRBV24-1	NA	TRBJ2-1	CATVGRGYNEQFF	TGTGCCACTGTAGGGCGGGGGTACAATGAGCAGTTCTTC
NA	TRBV6-2/TRBV6-3	NA	TRBJ1-5	CASSSTPPYSNQPQHF	TGTGCCAGCAGTAGCACCCCCCCTTATAGCAATCAGCCCCAGCATTTT
NA	TRBV20-1	many	TRBJ1-6	CSAPGGHSPLHF	TGCAGTGCCCCTGGAGGGCATTCACCCCTCCACTTT
NA	TRBV6-1	few	TRBJ1-3	CASKAGGNTIYF	TGTGCCAGCAAGGCGGGGGGAAACACCATATATTTT
TRBD1	TRBV7-9	many	TRBJ1-2	CASSLVTGEGYGYTF	TGTGCCAGCAGCTTAGTTACAGGGGAAGGATATGGCTACACCTTC
TRBD1	TRBV5-8	NA	TRBJ1-3	CASSLEGASGNTIYF	TGTGCCAGCAGCTTGGAGGGGGCCTCTGGAAACACCATATATTTT